The 24 T cell receptor beta chains below all came from one sample that was sequenced in a study of cytomegalovirus exposure and HLA in healthy donors. It was with 60 Vbeta and 13 Jbeta primers that the PCR ran. Sequencing was performed with immunoSEQ multiplex PCR; in TCRdb, only in-frame clones are kept and a portion is missing. The table includes roughly 100,000 clones, roughly 80% detected once. Sequencing input: PBMCs. The receptors originated from a female donor in good health and CMV-seropositive.

This clone was seen a handful of times. A read error may produce the germline difference seen at one junction end. The CDR3 DNA reads TGTGCTAGCAGCCGTCTAGCCGACTCCTACAATGAGCAGTTCTTC. This encodes CASSRLADSYNEQFF. J is TRBJ2-1 and V is TRBV7-7; the D gene is possibly TRBD2 (5 bases). CDR3 length: 15 amino acids. Germline CDR1 is SSHAT and CDR2 is FNYEAQ (reference sequence).

The V gene is TRBV30, the J gene TRBJ1-2; TRBD1 matches at 11 bases. Germline V gene lookup returns CDR1 GTSNPN and CDR2 SVGIG (reference sequence). The CDR3 extends over 14 amino acids. V trimming: 1 base; J trimming: 7 bases; junction bases outside the gene matches: 5. The DNA of the CDR3 is TGTGCCTGGAGTGGAGGACAGGGGGCGGGTGGCTACACCTTC. It encodes CAWSGGQGAGGYTF. Full variable domain (outside the CDR3, taken from reference TRBV30 and TRBJ1-2): SQTIHQWPATLVQPVGSPLSLECTVEGTSNPNLYWYRQAAGRGLQLLFYSVGIGQISSEVPQNLSASRPQDRQFILSSKKLLLSDSGFYLCAWSGGQGAGGYTFGSGTRLTVV.

This clone was counted a single time. CDR3 DNA sequence: TGTGCCAGCAGTACACGGGACAGGGGGCATGGCTACACCTTC. Residues: CASSTRDRGHGYTF. This chain joins TRBV6-5 and TRBJ1-2; 12 nucleotides agree with TRBD1. This CDR3 spans 14 amino acids. CDR1 is MNHEY and CDR2 is SVGAGI in the germline V gene. Trimming at V came to 5 bases and at J to 6 bases, leaving 4 bases not matched to a gene.

The chain uses TRBV10-3 and TRBJ1-1; 12 nucleotides match TRBD1. Germline lookup yields CDR1 ENHRY and CDR2 SYGVKD. V was clipped by 6 bases and J by 7 bases; unmatched bases: 6. CDR3 length: 14 residues. CDR3 DNA: TGTGCCATCAGGATCGGGACAGGGGGCAATGAAGCTTTCTTT. It specifies CAIRIGTGGNEAFF.

Only a few counts were recorded for this clone. The V gene is TRBV7-2, the J gene TRBJ2-2, with D possibly being TRBD1 (5 bases). The ends were cut back, 3 bases at V and 4 bases at J, with 6 bases in the middle. This CDR3 contains 13 residues. The germline CDR1 and CDR2 sequences are SGHTA and FQGNSA. The CDR3 protein is CASSFQGTGELFF. CDR3 nucleotide sequence: TGTGCCAGCAGCTTCCAGGGCACCGGGGAGCTGTTTTTT.

V usage is TRBV7-2 and J usage is TRBJ1-2; 7 bases map to TRBD1. Unmatched junction bases numbered 13, after V lost 1 base and J lost 8 bases. This CDR3 has 16 amino acids. Germline V gene sequence: CDR1 SGHTA, CDR2 FQGNSA. The chain's CDR3 is CASSLGGAGGLSGYTF. The CDR3 DNA reads TGTGCCAGCAGCTTAGGCGGGGCAGGGGGTTTGTCGGGCTACACCTTC. Full variable domain (missing parts from reference TRBV7-2 and TRBJ1-2): GAGVSQSPSNKVTEKGKDVELRCDPISGHTALYWYRQSLGQGLEFLIYFQGNSAPDKSGLPSDRFSAERTGGSVSTLTIQRTQQEDSAVYLCASSLGGAGGLSGYTFGSGTRLTVV.

The rearrangement uses TRBV6-1 and TRBJ1-6; TRBD1 is a possible D gene (5 bases). The CDR3 has 14 amino acids. Germline-derived CDR1 and CDR2 are MNHNS and SASEGT. Trimming shortened V by 5 bases and J by 12 bases, and 17 bases separated the two germline ends. The CDR3, as DNA: TGTGCCAGCAGTCCTAGCGGGGACCTCGGACCCCTCCACTTT. Protein product: CASSPSGDLGPLHF.

This chain joins TRBV28 and TRBJ1-4, with D possibly TRBD1 on 5 matching bases. V lost 6 bases, J lost 8 bases, and 16 bases lay in between. Per germline, CDR1 MDHEN and CDR2 SYDVKM. The CDR3 is 14 residues long. CDR3 in amino acids: CASRDWPRGEKLFF. CDR3 DNA: TGTGCCAGCAGGGATTGGCCCCGGGGGGAAAAACTGTTTTTT. The full variable domain, with the rest looked up from reference TRBV28 and TRBJ1-4, is DVKVTQSSRYLVKRTGEKVFLECVQDMDHENMFWYRQDPGLGLRLIYFSYDVKMKEKGDIPEGYSVSREKKERFSLILESASTNQTSMYLCASRDWPRGEKLFFGSGTQLSVL.

The V gene is TRBV7-9, the J gene TRBJ2-7; D may be TRBD1 (6 bases). Trimming stripped 1 base from V and 0 bases from J, with 10 bases between. The length of the CDR3 is 15 residues. The germline V gene encodes CDR1 SEHNR and CDR2 FQNEAQ (reference sequence). The DNA for the CDR3 is TGTGCCAGCAGCTTAGTCAGGGGCGGCTCCTACGAGCAGTACTTC. This gives the protein CASSLVRGGSYEQYF.

A few counts support this clone. The genes are TRBV9 and TRBJ2-7; 7 bases map to TRBD1. Per germline, CDR1 SGDLS and CDR2 YYNGEE. The CDR3 consists of 15 residues. With 3 bases clipped from V and 6 bases from J, the junction kept 12 bases outside the gene matches. DNA for the CDR3: TGTGCCAGCAGCGAGGAAGACAGGGAAGGGAGCGAGCAGTACTTC. This gives the protein CASSEEDREGSEQYF.

The V gene is TRBV19, the J gene TRBJ2-3; 7 nucleotides line up with TRBD1. CDR1 is LNHDA and CDR2 is SQIVND in the germline V gene (reference sequence). V lost 6 bases to trimming and J lost 1 base; unmatched junction nucleotides: 4. The CDR3 totals 14 residues. DNA of the CDR3: TGTGCCAGTAGCTGGGACAGCGGCACAGATACGCAGTATTTT. It codes for CASSWDSGTDTQYF.

V gene TRBV30 combines with J gene TRBJ2-1; 10 nucleotides match TRBD2. Germline CDR1 reads GTSNPN; CDR2 reads SVGIG (reference sequence). The CDR3 consists of 14 residues. J was trimmed by 7 bases and V by 5 bases; bases with no gene match: 8. CDR3 sequence (DNA): TGTGCCTGGGTGGGCAGCGGGAGGGTGAATGAGCAGTTCTTC. It codes for CAWVGSGRVNEQFF.

This clone was counted once. This sequence joins TRBV5-1 and TRBJ2-3, with 8 bases matching TRBD2. CDR1 and CDR2 (germline): SGHRS, YFSETQ. The CDR3 is 15 residues long. Trimming at V came to 1 base and at J to 3 bases, leaving 4 bases not matched to a gene. This chain's CDR3 is CASSLSGSRTDTQYF. CDR3 bases: TGCGCCAGCAGCTTGAGCGGGAGTCGGACAGATACGCAGTATTTT.

The CDR3 loop reads CASSFGGLDGYTF. As DNA, the CDR3 is TGTGCCAGCAGCTTTGGGGGACTCGATGGCTACACCTTC. The chain links TRBV7-3 to TRBJ1-2; tentatively, D is TRBD1 (5 bases). Germline CDR1 is SGHTA and CDR2 is FQGTGA. This CDR3 is built from 13 residues. Trimming stripped 3 bases from V and 6 bases from J, with 11 bases between.

In its sample, this clone was seen a few times. The chain employs TRBV5-4 and TRBJ1-2; 9 nucleotides align to TRBD1. Germline V lookup: CDR1 SGHNT, CDR2 YYREEE (reference sequence). Trimming cost V 4 bases and J 7 bases; bases outside gene matches: 11. CDR3 size: 15 residues. Here the CDR3 reads CASSLDRGSSGGYTF. Here the CDR3 DNA reads TGTGCCAGCAGCCTCGACAGGGGGAGCAGCGGTGGCTACACCTTC.

CDR3 residues: CASSSSGTGGYNEQFF. The CDR3 bases are TGTGCCAGCAGCTCCTCCGGGACAGGAGGGTACAATGAGCAGTTCTTC. The V gene is TRBV7-3, the J gene TRBJ2-1; 8 bases agree with TRBD1. Germline trimming cut 4 bases from V and 4 bases from J; bases unmatched to any gene: 9. The germline V gene encodes CDR1 SGHTA and CDR2 FQGTGA. The CDR3 consists of 16 residues. Variable domain in full (rest from reference TRBV7-3 and TRBJ2-1): GAGVSQTPSNKVTEKGKYVELRCDPISGHTALYWYRQSLGQGPEFLIYFQGTGAADDSGLPNDRFFAVRPEGSVSTLKIQRTERGDSAVYLCASSSSGTGGYNEQFFGPGTRLTVL.

The sample holds one count of this clone. This rearrangement joins TRBV15 to TRBJ1-3; D might be TRBD1 (5 bases). The CDR3 runs to 16 residues. Germline values: CDR1 LNHNV, CDR2 YYDKDF (reference sequence). Trimming cost V 0 bases and J 4 bases, with 13 bases left between them. The CDR3 spells CATSRDHGGAGNTIYF. CDR3 sequence (DNA): TGTGCCACCAGCAGAGACCACGGTGGGGCAGGAAACACCATATATTTT.

The chain carries TRBV4-3 and TRBJ2-1, with TRBD2 matching over 10 bases. V dropped 3 bases and J dropped 7; count of bases not matched to a gene: 12. Germline V CDR1 and CDR2: LGHNA, YSLEER. CDR3 length: 17 residues. CDR3 nucleotide sequence: TGCGCCAGCAGCCACCTCAAGCGGGGGGGATCATTGAATGAGCAGTTCTTC. Translated: CASSHLKRGGSLNEQFF.

CDR3 sequence (DNA): TGTGCCAGCAGCCGCACAGGAGGCAGGGGCTCCTACAATGAGCAGTTCTTC. Translated, it gives CASSRTGGRGSYNEQFF. The chain recombines TRBV7-6 with TRBJ2-1; a weak D match, TRBD1 (6 bases). Germline CDR1 and CDR2: SGHVS and FNYEAQ. V gave up 5 bases and J gave up 0 bases, with 17 bases separating them. The CDR3 runs 17 residues.

V is TRBV27 and J is TRBJ1-6, with D tentatively TRBD1 (5 bases). The V gene lost 2 bases and the J gene lost 9 bases, with 14 bases spanning the gap. Germline CDR1 reads MNHEY; CDR2 reads SMNVEV (reference sequence). The CDR3 has 15 amino acids. CDR3 sequence reads: CASSLVGGSGSPLHF. As DNA, the CDR3 is TGTGCCAGCAGTTTAGTGGGGGGGTCGGGTTCACCCCTCCACTTT.

The chain joins TRBV27 to TRBJ2-6; the D is unclear. Trimming removed 5 bases from V and 4 bases from J, with 6 bases in between. Germline-derived CDR1 and CDR2 are MNHEY and SMNVEV (reference sequence). The CDR3 is 13 residues long. The DNA of the CDR3 is TGTGCCAGCAGTCCCCTCGGGGCCAACGTCCTGACTTTC. It specifies CASSPLGANVLTF.

This clone was seen only a few times. The J gene is TRBJ1-6, the V gene TRBV5-4; tentatively, D is TRBD1 (6 bases). The CDR3 spans 18 residues. V gave up 1 base and J gave up 0 bases, with 14 bases separating them. Germline V lookup: CDR1 SGHNT, CDR2 YYREEE (reference sequence). CDR3 amino acids: CASSLRDRLSSYNSPLHF. CDR3 nucleotides: TGTGCCAGCAGCTTGCGTGACAGGTTGAGCTCCTATAATTCACCCCTCCACTTT.

The chain has TRBV19 and TRBJ1-2, with 12 bases that match TRBD1. With V trimmed by 4 bases and J by 5 bases, 11 bases remained unmatched. The germline V gene has CDR1 LNHDA and CDR2 SQIVND (reference sequence). The CDR3 loop spans 17 amino acids. The CDR3 coding sequence is TGTGCCAGTAGTAGGGGGACAGGGGGCCGGGCGGCATATGGCTACACCTTC. As protein: CASSRGTGGRAAYGYTF.

This clone was seen more than once but under ten times. The rearrangement uses TRBV28 and TRBJ1-4; D is possibly TRBD1 (5 bases). There are 14 residues in the CDR3. V lost 11 bases and J lost 0, with 13 bases in between. Germline V gives CDR1 MDHEN, CDR2 SYDVKM. The CDR3: CAHNGAPTNEKLFF. CDR3 coding DNA: TGTGCCCACAATGGGGCTCCAACTAATGAAAAACTGTTTTTT.